This T cell receptor (beta chain) was recovered during a study of regulatory T cells in long-lasting Graves disease. At the level of the study: Antithyroid drugs had been given to newly diagnosed Graves' patients for under 3 months.

Notes on this clonotype: No antigen is known for it.

Both iRepertoire HTBI primers and Arm-PCR of CDR3 regions were used to build the TCR beta libraries. Under the authors' procedure: Samples jointly harbored fewer than 70 TRBV and about 15 TRBJ segments. In TCRdb, the multiplex PCR reads were re-called with MiXCR into one record per CDR3 protein. The authors' filters were not applied to this entry. The sample records 390,000 or so distinct CDR3 sequences, approximately 12% being singletons. Notes on the study in general: Patients with persistent disease showed a bias toward TRBV28, TRBJ1-2 and TRBJ2-5.

CDR1 is MNHEY and CDR2 is SMNVEV in the germline V gene (reference sequence). The CDR3 runs to 15 residues. The V and J ends lost 5 bases and 4 bases, in that order; junction bases with no gene match: 10. As to time point: newly diagnosed GD, antithyroid drugs for less than 3 months. Researchers made the TCR library from RNA that was extracted from PBMCs. Peripheral blood, about 10 milliliters of it, was drawn into EDTA tubes. In addition, the sample was reused for a study of T cells in Graves' hyperthyroidism and ophthalmopathy.

Here the sequenced sample was peripheral blood mononuclear cells (PBMCs), taken at new diagnosis, from a patient treated with antithyroid drugs. This TCR derives from a woman between 18 and 29 years old with Graves disease. The chain links TRBV27 to TRBJ1-1, with TRBD1 matching 7 bases. CDR3 residues: CASSNHDRAGTEAFF. CDR3 DNA sequence: TGTGCCAGCAGTAACCATGACAGGGCGGGCACTGAAGCTTTCTTT.